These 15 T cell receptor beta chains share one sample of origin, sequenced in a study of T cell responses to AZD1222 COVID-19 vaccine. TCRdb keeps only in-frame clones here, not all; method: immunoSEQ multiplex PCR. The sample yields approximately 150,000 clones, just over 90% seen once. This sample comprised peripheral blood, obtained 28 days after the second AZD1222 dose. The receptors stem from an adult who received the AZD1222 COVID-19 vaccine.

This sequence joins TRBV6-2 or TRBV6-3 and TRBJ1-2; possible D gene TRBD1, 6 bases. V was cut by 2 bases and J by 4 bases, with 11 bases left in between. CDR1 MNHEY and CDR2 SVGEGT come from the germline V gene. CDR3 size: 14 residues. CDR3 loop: CASSYGGSAYGYTF. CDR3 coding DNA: TGTGCCAGCAGTTACGGGGGCAGTGCCTATGGCTACACCTTC.

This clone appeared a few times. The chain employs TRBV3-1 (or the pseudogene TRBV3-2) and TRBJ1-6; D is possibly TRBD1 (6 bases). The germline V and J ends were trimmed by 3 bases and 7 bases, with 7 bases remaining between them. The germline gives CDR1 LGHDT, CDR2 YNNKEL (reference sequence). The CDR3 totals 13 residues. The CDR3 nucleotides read TGTGCCAGCAGCCACCAGGGGAATTCACCCCTCCACTTT. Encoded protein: CASSHQGNSPLHF.

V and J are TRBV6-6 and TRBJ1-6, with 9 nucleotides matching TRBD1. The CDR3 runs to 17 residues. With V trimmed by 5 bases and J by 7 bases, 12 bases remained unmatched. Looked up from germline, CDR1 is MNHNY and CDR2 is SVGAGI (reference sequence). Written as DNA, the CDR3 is TGTGCCAGCAGTCGCGCCAAGGGACAGGGTTTAAATTCACCCCTCCACTTT. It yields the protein CASSRAKGQGLNSPLHF.

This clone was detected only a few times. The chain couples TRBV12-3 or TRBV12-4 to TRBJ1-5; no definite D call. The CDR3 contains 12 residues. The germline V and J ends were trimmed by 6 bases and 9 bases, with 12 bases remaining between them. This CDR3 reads CASSHPSGPQHF. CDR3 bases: TGTGCCAGCAGCCACCCGTCTGGGCCCCAGCATTTT.

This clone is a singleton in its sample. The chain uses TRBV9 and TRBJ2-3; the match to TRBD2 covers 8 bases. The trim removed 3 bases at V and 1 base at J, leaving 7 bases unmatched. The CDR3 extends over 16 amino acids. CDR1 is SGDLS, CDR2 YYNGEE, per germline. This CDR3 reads CASSGRRGVGTDTQYF. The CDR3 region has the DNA TGTGCCAGCAGCGGACGGCGGGGGGTTGGCACAGATACGCAGTATTTT.

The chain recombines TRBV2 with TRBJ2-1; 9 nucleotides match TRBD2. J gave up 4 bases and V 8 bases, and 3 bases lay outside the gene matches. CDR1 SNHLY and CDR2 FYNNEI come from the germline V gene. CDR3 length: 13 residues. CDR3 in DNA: TGTGCCAGCCAAGCGGGGGGTTACAATGAGCAGTTCTTC. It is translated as CASQAGGYNEQFF. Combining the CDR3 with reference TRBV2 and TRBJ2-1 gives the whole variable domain EPEVTQTPSHQVTQMGQEVILRCVPISNHLYFYWYRQILGQKVEFLVSFYNNEISEKSEIFDDQFSVERPDGSNFTLKIRSTKLEDSAMYFCASQAGGYNEQFFGPGTRLTVL.

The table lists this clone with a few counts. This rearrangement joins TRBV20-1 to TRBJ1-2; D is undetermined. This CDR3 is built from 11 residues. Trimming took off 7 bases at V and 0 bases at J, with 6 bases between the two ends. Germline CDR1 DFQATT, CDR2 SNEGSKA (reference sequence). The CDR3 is CSVLANYGYTF. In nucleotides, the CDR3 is TGCAGTGTCCTAGCTAACTATGGCTACACCTTC.

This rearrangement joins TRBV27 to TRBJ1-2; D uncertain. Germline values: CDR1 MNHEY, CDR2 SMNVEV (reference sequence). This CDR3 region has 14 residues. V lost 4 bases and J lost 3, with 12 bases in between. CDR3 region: CASSSARADYGYTF. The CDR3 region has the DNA TGTGCCAGCAGTTCAGCGAGGGCCGACTATGGCTACACCTTC.

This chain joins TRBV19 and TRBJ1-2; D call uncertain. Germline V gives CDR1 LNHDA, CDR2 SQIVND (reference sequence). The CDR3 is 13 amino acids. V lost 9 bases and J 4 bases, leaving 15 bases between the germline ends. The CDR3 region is CASGDGVPYGYTF. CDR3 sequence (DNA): TGTGCCAGCGGGGATGGGGTTCCCTATGGCTACACCTTC.

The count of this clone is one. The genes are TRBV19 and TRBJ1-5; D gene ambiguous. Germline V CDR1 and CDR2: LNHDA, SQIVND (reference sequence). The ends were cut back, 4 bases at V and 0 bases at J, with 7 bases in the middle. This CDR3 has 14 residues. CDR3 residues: CASSRVSSNQPQHF. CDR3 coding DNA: TGTGCCAGTAGTAGAGTAAGTAGCAATCAGCCCCAGCATTTT.

The chain's CDR3 is CASSWGGTNYGYTF. In DNA, the CDR3 is TGTGCCAGCAGCTGGGGAGGGACTAACTATGGCTACACCTTC. This sequence joins TRBV27 and TRBJ1-2; D gene unclear. The germline CDR1 and CDR2 sequences are MNHEY and SMNVEV (reference sequence). V shed 6 bases and J shed 0 bases, with 11 bases lying between them. There are 14 residues in the CDR3.

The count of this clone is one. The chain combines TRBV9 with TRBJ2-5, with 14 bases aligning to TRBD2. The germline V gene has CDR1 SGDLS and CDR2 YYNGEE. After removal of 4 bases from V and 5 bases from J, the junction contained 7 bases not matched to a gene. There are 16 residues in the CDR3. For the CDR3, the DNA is TGTGCCAGCAGCCCGCGGGGACTAGCGGGGGTTGAGACCCAGTACTTC. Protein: CASSPRGLAGVETQYF.

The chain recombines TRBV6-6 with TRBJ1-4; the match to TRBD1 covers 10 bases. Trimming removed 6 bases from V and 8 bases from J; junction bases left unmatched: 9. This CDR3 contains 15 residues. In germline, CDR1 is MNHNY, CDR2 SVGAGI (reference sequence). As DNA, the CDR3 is TGTGCCAGCAGCCCCGACAGGGGGCTAGGCGAAAAACTGTTTTTT. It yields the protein CASSPDRGLGEKLFF.

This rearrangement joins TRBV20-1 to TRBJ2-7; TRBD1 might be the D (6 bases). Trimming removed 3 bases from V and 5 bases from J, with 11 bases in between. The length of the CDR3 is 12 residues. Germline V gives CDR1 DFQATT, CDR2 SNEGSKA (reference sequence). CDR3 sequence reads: CSASWAGDEQYF. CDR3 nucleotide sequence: TGCAGTGCTAGTTGGGCAGGGGACGAGCAGTACTTC.

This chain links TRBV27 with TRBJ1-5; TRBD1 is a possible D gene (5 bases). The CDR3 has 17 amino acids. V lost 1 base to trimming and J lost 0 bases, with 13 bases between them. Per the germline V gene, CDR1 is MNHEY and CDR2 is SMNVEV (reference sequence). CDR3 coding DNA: TGTGCCAGCAGTTTATGGGGTGACAGCTATAGCAATCAGCCCCAGCATTTT. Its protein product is CASSLWGDSYSNQPQHF.